These 11 T cell receptor beta chains were sequenced from one sample in a study of shared clonotypes between healthy human individuals. Sequenced by immunoSEQ multiplex PCR; TCRdb stores in-frame clones only, minus some. Of more than 2,000,000 clones detected, around nine tenths appear once; the ten largest clones hold over 0.12%. Sequenced sample: naive CD4+ T cells sorted from blood. Subset defined: CD45RA+ positively selected. The receptors originated from a man between 18 and 29 years old in good health.

In its sample, this clone was seen a few times. The gene calls are TRBV6-5 and TRBJ1-5; D might be TRBD1 (6 bases). The germline V gene has CDR1 MNHEY and CDR2 SVGAGI. The CDR3 spans 14 residues. Trimming stripped 4 bases from V and 5 bases from J, with 12 bases between. DNA of the CDR3: TGTGCCAGCAGTTCCGGACAGCGGGATCAGCCCCAGCATTTT. It specifies CASSSGQRDQPQHF.

V gene TRBV6-5 combines with J gene TRBJ1-1; D not certain. Trimming cost V 5 bases and J 5 bases, with 15 bases left between them. CDR3 size: 14 residues. Germline CDR1 MNHEY, CDR2 SVGAGI. The CDR3 protein is CASSRSRLGTEAFF. In DNA, the CDR3 is TGTGCCAGCAGTCGATCCAGGCTGGGGACTGAAGCTTTCTTT.

The chain uses TRBV5-1 and TRBJ1-4; D not certain. CDR1 and CDR2 from the germline V gene are SGHRS and YFSETQ. The CDR3 has 13 residues. Trimming removed 2 bases from V and 5 bases from J, with 7 bases in between. The CDR3 coding sequence is TGCGCCAGCAGCTTCGCAGCGAATGAAAAACTGTTTTTT. Protein: CASSFAANEKLFF.

This clone was counted a single time. The genes are TRBV14 and TRBJ1-6; D is unclear. This CDR3 comprises 13 residues. Deletions cut 1 base from V and 10 bases from J, with 8 bases between. The germline V gene has CDR1 SGHDN and CDR2 FVKESK. The CDR3 coding sequence is TGTGCCAGCAGCCAAGGTGGTCGATCACCCCTCCACTTT. Translating it yields CASSQGGRSPLHF.

The chain couples TRBV10-3 to TRBJ2-7; TRBD2 agrees at 13 bases. The CDR3 is made up of 16 amino acids. The V gene end was trimmed by 6 bases and the J gene end by 0 bases; junction bases not matched to a gene: 5. In germline, CDR1 is ENHRY, CDR2 SYGVKD. This CDR3 reads CAISEGTSGISYEQYF. DNA for the CDR3: TGTGCCATCAGCGAAGGGACTAGCGGGATCTCCTACGAGCAGTACTTC.

Concerning this clone: A junction end diverges from the germline sequence, so it may reflect a read error. J is TRBJ2-7 and V is TRBV11-2; TRBD2 agrees at 15 bases. The CDR3 is 15 residues long. Germline V gene lookup returns CDR1 SGHAT and CDR2 FQNNGV. The CDR3 DNA is TGTGCCAGCAGCTTAGATGGACTAGCGGGGGGGAGATCGCACTTC. Translating it yields CASSLDGLAGGRSHF.

V usage is TRBV19 and J usage is TRBJ1-5; 8 bases map to TRBD1. The CDR3 is 14 residues long. CDR1 is LNHDA and CDR2 is SQIVND in the germline V gene (reference sequence). V dropped 4 bases and J dropped 3; count of bases not matched to a gene: 2. The CDR3 sequence is CASSRDRLNQPQHF. The CDR3 coding sequence is TGTGCCAGTAGTAGGGACAGGCTCAATCAGCCCCAGCATTTT.

This chain connects TRBV28 to TRBJ1-1; D not certain. Germline CDR1 reads MDHEN; CDR2 reads SYDVKM. The CDR3 sequence is 14 residues long. V was shortened by 6 bases and J by 1 base, with 12 bases between the two germline ends. CDR3 loop: CASSPGVTNTEAFF. The CDR3 DNA reads TGTGCCAGCAGCCCCGGAGTGACGAACACTGAAGCTTTCTTT.

V gene TRBV5-1 combines with J gene TRBJ1-6, with D possibly being TRBD1 (6 bases). CDR3 length equals 17 residues. Trimming cost V 0 bases and J 7 bases, with 17 bases left between them. The germline V gene encodes CDR1 SGHRS and CDR2 YFSETQ. CDR3 in DNA: TGCGCCAGCAGCTTGGACATAGGCGGGGGGCTCAATTCACCCCTCCACTTT. This sequence encodes CASSLDIGGGLNSPLHF.

The chain links TRBV11-2 to TRBJ2-7; 7 bases align to TRBD1. CDR1 and CDR2 from the germline V gene are SGHAT and FQNNGV. The CDR3 extends over 15 amino acids. V shed 5 bases, J shed 5 bases, and the junction held 12 bases outside the gene matches. The CDR3 coding sequence is TGTGCCAGCAGCATAAGACAGGGATGGTTTGACGAGCAGTACTTC. This codes for CASSIRQGWFDEQYF. The full variable domain, its missing parts supplied by reference TRBV11-2 and TRBJ2-7, is EAGVAQSPRYKIIEKRQSVAFWCNPISGHATLYWYQQILGQGPKLLIQFQNNGVVDDSQLPKDRFSAERLKGVDSTLKIQPAKLEDSAVYLCASSIRQGWFDEQYFGPGTRLTVT.

This clone appeared once. This CDR3 reads CASRPLGVSSEKLFF. The DNA of the CDR3 is TGTGCCAGCAGGCCGCTGGGGGTTTCCAGTGAAAAACTGTTTTTT. The chain joins TRBV6-1 to TRBJ1-4; TRBD1 might be the D (5 bases). The CDR3 runs 15 residues. CDR1 and CDR2 (germline): MNHNS, SASEGT. Trimming removed 6 bases at V and 7 bases at J, with 18 bases between.